This T cell receptor (beta chain) is drawn from a study of T cell repertoires in cytomegalovirus infection. On the study more broadly: Recently described HLA-C-restricted plus well-studied HLA-B-restricted CMV epitopes were used. From public TCR beta signatures came an indication of both CMV infection and matching HLA type.

There are a few counts of this clonotype. Antigen specificity is unknown. TCRdb fed the reads into MiXCR, producing one record per CDR3 protein. The sample has roughly 800,000 distinct CDR3 sequences; about 27% are singletons. Study-wide results and limits: What dominated the ex vivo response were HLA-C-restricted CMV-specific TCR beta clonotypes.

The sequence came from a human donor in good health (CMV status not recorded). Some clones in this sample may be carry-over from other donors' samples. The sample here was cultured CD8+ T cells from PBMCs, taken from culture after CMV antigen stimulation.

CDR3 coding DNA: TGTGCCAGCATCCGGGGCCGCGACGAGCAGTACTTC. This sequence encodes CASIRGRDEQYF. The chain recombines TRBV2 with TRBJ2-7; perhaps D is TRBD1 or TRBD2 (5 bases each). The CDR3 totals 12 residues. V shed 7 bases and J shed 5 bases, with 12 bases lying between them. Germline CDR1 is SNHLY and CDR2 is FYNNEI.